Shown below are 22 T cell receptor beta chains from a single sample sequenced in a study of T cells in Graves' hyperthyroidism and ophthalmopathy. Amplification yielded TCR beta CDR3 regions, with RNA transcripts as the source. First-round RT-PCR of the TCR CDR3 relied on the HTBI primer set. MiXCR, run by TCRdb on the multiplex PCR reads, gives a single entry per CDR3 protein. This table has about 420,000 distinct CDR3 sequences, about 13% appearing once. Material: blood. The receptors originated from a woman under 30 with Graves' hyperthyroidism.

The sample holds a few counts of this clonotype. V usage is TRBV29-1 and J usage is TRBJ1-2; 8 nucleotides match TRBD1. The CDR3 has 15 residues. The ends lost 7 bases at V and 4 bases at J; junction bases unmatched: 14. Germline V gives CDR1 SQVTM, CDR2 ANQGSEA. CDR3 in amino acids: CSAPHGPGGLYGYTF. CDR3 DNA: TGCAGCGCTCCTCACGGGCCAGGGGGCCTCTATGGCTACACCTTC.

This clonotype was seen repeatedly, ten times or more. The chain joins TRBV20-1 to TRBJ2-7; 9 bases agree with TRBD2. The J segment lost 6 bases and the V segment lost 3 bases, leaving 9 bases of the junction unmatched. The CDR3 sequence is 14 residues long. CDR1 is DFQATT, CDR2 SNEGSKA, per germline (reference sequence). The CDR3 loop reads CSARSVSGSLEQYF. CDR3 DNA: TGCAGTGCTAGGTCCGTTAGCGGGAGTCTCGAGCAGTACTTC.

V gene TRBV30 combines with J gene TRBJ1-3; D might be TRBD1 (5 bases). Germline CDR1 is GTSNPN and CDR2 is SVGIG (reference sequence). This CDR3 is 17 amino acids long. The germline V and J ends were trimmed by 2 bases and 6 bases, with 23 bases remaining between them. The DNA for the CDR3 is TGTGCCTGGAGTCTTGGTCTACCGGGGCTCGGAAAAAACACCATATATTTT. Translating gives CAWSLGLPGLGKNTIYF.

This clonotype was detected ten times or more. The chain uses TRBV28 and TRBJ1-2; tentative D call: TRBD1 (6 bases). V was shortened by 2 bases and J by 0 bases, with 10 bases between the two germline ends. CDR3 length: 15 amino acids. CDR1 MDHEN and CDR2 SYDVKM come from the germline V gene. The CDR3 DNA is TGTGCCAGCAGTTTAAGTCAGGGGACTAACTATGGCTACACCTTC. This translates into CASSLSQGTNYGYTF.

The rearrangement uses TRBV11-1 and TRBJ1-1, with TRBD1 identical over 7 bases. Germline-derived CDR1 and CDR2 are SGHAT and FQDESV (reference sequence). This CDR3 is 16 amino acids long. Losses at the gene ends were 5 bases for V and 0 bases for J; bases not matched to a gene: 9. This CDR3 reads CASSLPGTDMNTEAFF. As DNA, the CDR3 is TGTGCCAGCAGCCTCCCTGGGACAGATATGAACACTGAAGCTTTCTTT.

This chain joins TRBV29-1 and TRBJ2-1; D is possibly TRBD2 (6 bases). The V end lost 3 bases, the J end lost 14 bases, and 20 bases lay between the germline ends. The germline V gene encodes CDR1 SQVTM and CDR2 ANQGSEA. CDR3 length: 13 residues. CDR3 DNA sequence: TGCAGCGTTGAGAATAATAGCGGAGTGGTTAAGTTCTTC. Protein product: CSVENNSGVVKFF.

This clonotype was found many times. This sequence joins TRBV5-1 and TRBJ2-7, with 13 bases matching TRBD2. The V gene's germline CDR1 is SGHRS and CDR2 YFSETQ. V gave up 0 bases and J gave up 4 bases; unmatched junction bases: 1. The CDR3 covers 15 residues. The CDR3 region has the DNA TGCGCCAGCAGCTTGGAGACTAGCGGGAGGTACGAGCAGTACTTC. It encodes CASSLETSGRYEQYF. Complete variable domain (other parts from reference TRBV5-1 and TRBJ2-7): KAGVTQTPRYLIKTRGQQVTLSCSPISGHRSVSWYQQTPGQGLQFLFEYFSETQRNKGNFPGRFSGRQFSNSRSEMNVSTLELGDSALYLCASSLETSGRYEQYFGPGTRLTVT.

This clonotype was seen at least ten times. This chain uses TRBV12-3 or TRBV12-4 with TRBJ2-7; D may match TRBD1 or TRBD2 (7 bases each). The CDR3 spans 12 residues. Trimming left V 6 bases short and J 7 bases short, with 13 bases between. In nucleotides, the CDR3 is TGTGCCAGCAGACCAGGGGGGGGAGAGCAGTACTTC. Translating gives CASRPGGGEQYF.

This clonotype was picked up a small number of times. The chain is built from TRBV29-1 and TRBJ1-1; D is perhaps TRBD1 (5 bases). This CDR3 has 12 residues. From germline, CDR1 is SQVTM and CDR2 ANQGSEA. Trimming pared 7 bases from V and 7 bases from J, leaving 16 bases between. The CDR3 DNA sequence: TGCAGCGGGGGCAGCGGCCCCGATGAAGCTTTCTTT. It yields the protein CSGGSGPDEAFF.

This clonotype was observed a handful of times. This rearrangement joins TRBV20-1 to TRBJ2-1, with 7 bases matching TRBD1. V gave up 1 base and J gave up 4 bases; unmatched junction bases: 10. The CDR3 contains 16 residues. Germline CDR1 is DFQATT and CDR2 is SNEGSKA (reference sequence). This CDR3 reads CSARAEDREIYNEQFF. CDR3 nucleotides: TGCAGTGCTAGAGCCGAAGACAGGGAGATTTACAATGAGCAGTTCTTC.

This clonotype showed up just a few times. This may be a read error: a much more frequent sequence differs by one nucleotide. V and J are TRBV7-2 and TRBJ1-1; 8 nucleotides line up with TRBD1. The CDR3 is 13 residues long. Germline V CDR1 and CDR2: SGHTA, FQGNSA. In DNA form, the CDR3 reads TGTGTCAGCAGCTTAGACAGGGGCTCTTCCGTATTCTTT. It yields the protein CVSSLDRGSSVFF.

This clonotype was counted ten times or more. V usage is TRBV7-8 and J usage is TRBJ1-5, with 8 bases that match TRBD1. Germline V gene lookup returns CDR1 SGHVS and CDR2 FQNEAQ. J was trimmed by 5 bases and V by 1 base; bases with no gene match: 7. The CDR3 spans 16 residues. Written as DNA, the CDR3 is TGTGCCAGCAGCTTAGGCTCGACAGGGGCCGATCAGCCCCAGCATTTT. It is translated as CASSLGSTGADQPQHF.

Ten or more counts support this clonotype. The chain carries TRBV20-1 and TRBJ2-5, with 12 bases aligning to TRBD2. Looked up from germline, CDR1 is DFQATT and CDR2 is SNEGSKA (reference sequence). With V trimmed by 2 bases and J by 2 bases, 6 bases remained unmatched. This CDR3 spans 16 amino acids. This CDR3 is CSARPLAGGMQETQYF. The CDR3 DNA follows: TGCAGTGCTAGACCTCTAGCGGGAGGGATGCAAGAGACCCAGTACTTC.

As for this clonotype: This may stem from a read error, because a much larger clone lies one nucleotide away. This chain connects TRBV20-1 to TRBJ2-3; D perhaps matches TRBD1 (5 bases). The length of the CDR3 is 14 residues. V was clipped by 0 bases and J by 4 bases, with 11 bases between them. Germline V gives CDR1 DFQATT, CDR2 SNEGSKA (reference sequence). CDR3 sequence (DNA): TGCAGTGCTAGAGACCCCAGGGATCCAGATACGCAGTATTTT. As protein: CSARDPRDPDTQYF.

In its sample, this clonotype was seen many times. V and J are TRBV6-5 and TRBJ2-7, with 12 bases fitting TRBD1. The CDR3 extends over 16 amino acids. Per the germline V gene, CDR1 is MNHEY and CDR2 is SVGAGI. Losses at the gene ends were 0 bases for V and 5 bases for J; bases not matched to a gene: 5. DNA for the CDR3: TGTGCCAGCAGTTACTCCACCGGGACAGGGGGCAACGAGCAGTACTTC. Amino acid sequence: CASSYSTGTGGNEQYF.

This clonotype was counted at least ten times. This chain uses TRBV20-1 with TRBJ2-5; TRBD1 matches 8 bases. In germline, CDR1 is DFQATT, CDR2 SNEGSKA (reference sequence). J lost 5 bases, V lost 8 bases, and 7 bases had no gene match. The CDR3 length is 12 residues. The CDR3 spells CSTQGAGETQYF. In DNA, the CDR3 is TGCAGTACGCAGGGGGCAGGGGAGACCCAGTACTTC.

This clonotype was observed a handful of times. The chain joins TRBV11-2 to TRBJ2-7; 11 bases align to TRBD1. This CDR3 has 15 residues. With 5 bases clipped from V and 3 bases from J, the junction kept 6 bases outside the gene matches. Germline values: CDR1 SGHAT, CDR2 FQNNGV. DNA of the CDR3: TGTGCCAGCAGCGCCGGGACAGGGGGTAGCTACGAGCAGTACTTC. Protein product: CASSAGTGGSYEQYF.

This clonotype showed up many times. The chain combines TRBV10-3 with TRBJ2-7, with TRBD1 matching over 10 bases. CDR3 length equals 15 residues. Germline CDR1 is ENHRY and CDR2 is SYGVKD. J was trimmed by 2 bases and V by 5 bases; bases with no gene match: 6. The CDR3 DNA follows: TGTGCCATCAGTCTATCCGGGACAGGGGCCTACGAGCAGTACTTC. Residues: CAISLSGTGAYEQYF.

This clonotype was counted ten times or more. V and J are TRBV12-3 or TRBV12-4 and TRBJ1-1; 7 positions match TRBD1. The CDR3 loop spans 15 amino acids. With 7 bases clipped from V and 4 bases from J, the junction kept 12 bases outside the gene matches. In DNA, the CDR3 is TGTGCCAGCACTCGTCAATCCGGGACAGCCACTGAAGCTTTCTTT. This codes for CASTRQSGTATEAFF.

This clonotype appeared a few times. The V call is TRBV11-2, the J call TRBJ1-5; D gene uncertain. Per germline, CDR1 SGHAT and CDR2 FQNNGV. The V gene lost 0 bases and the J gene lost 9 bases, with 9 bases spanning the gap. The CDR3 has 13 amino acids. This CDR3 is CASSLDPRRPQHF. For the CDR3, the DNA is TGTGCCAGCAGCTTAGACCCCCGCCGGCCCCAGCATTTT.

This clonotype was found many times. The chain has TRBV28 and TRBJ2-3, with D tentatively TRBD2 (5 bases). V lost 10 bases to trimming and J lost 0 bases, with 20 bases between them. CDR1 and CDR2 (germline): MDHEN, SYDVKM. The CDR3 sequence is 16 residues long. Written as DNA, the CDR3 is TGTGCCACCTCCACGCCGGGCAGGACTAGCACAGATACGCAGTATTTT. This translates into CATSTPGRTSTDTQYF.

The rearrangement uses TRBV2 and TRBJ2-2; D remains unclear. CDR3 size: 14 residues. Trimming took 3 bases from V and 8 from J, leaving 13 bases between them. Germline CDR1 SNHLY, CDR2 FYNNEI. The CDR3 is CASSDWTGAGELFF. CDR3 coding DNA: TGTGCCAGCAGTGATTGGACGGGCGCTGGGGAGCTGTTTTTT.